The 21 T cell receptor beta chains below were found in one sample sequenced in a study of spatial heterogeneity in lung cancer. Specified time point: sample taken at primary tumor resection. Unsorted whole RNA from tumor, nontumor lung or frozen PBMC underwent sequencing. MiXCR, run by TCRdb on the 5' RACE reads, gives a single entry per CDR3 protein. The table shows over 75,000 distinct CDR3 sequences, with about a fifth occurring only once. Sequencing used PBMCs, obtained at surgery. The receptors were sampled from a male donor with early-stage non-small cell lung cancer.

This clonotype has only a few counts. The chain joins TRBV28 to TRBJ1-6, with D uncertain. The germline CDR1 and CDR2 sequences are MDHEN and SYDVKM. The V end was cut by 4 bases, the J end by 10 bases, with 8 bases between. CDR3 length: 12 residues. The CDR3 bases are TGTGCCAGCAGTTCCCCTGGGTCACCCCTCCACTTT. This translates into CASSSPGSPLHF. The variable domain in full, completed from reference TRBV28 and TRBJ1-6, reads DVKVTQSSRYLVKRTGEKVFLECVQDMDHENMFWYRQDPGLGLRLIYFSYDVKMKEKGDIPEGYSVSREKKERFSLILESASTNQTSMYLCASSSPGSPLHFGNGTRLTVT.

This clonotype has a count of ten or more. The chain recombines TRBV7-2 with TRBJ2-1, with a weak D call TRBD1 (6 bases). Per the germline V gene, CDR1 is SGHTA and CDR2 is FQGNSA. The CDR3 loop spans 15 amino acids. V dropped 5 bases and J dropped 0 bases, with 11 bases sitting between them. The CDR3 spells CASSPRGGSYNEQFF. The CDR3, as DNA: TGTGCCAGCAGCCCTAGAGGGGGCTCCTACAATGAGCAGTTCTTC.

This chain connects TRBV3-1 to TRBJ2-3, with D possibly being TRBD2 (6 bases). Per the germline V gene, CDR1 is LGHDT and CDR2 is YNNKEL (reference sequence). V lost 4 bases and J 1 base, leaving 15 bases between the germline ends. CDR3 length: 16 residues. CDR3 residues: CASSPKRPSGTDTQYF. In nucleotides, the CDR3 is TGTGCCAGCAGCCCGAAGCGGCCTAGCGGCACAGATACGCAGTATTTT.

This clonotype was recorded a few times. The V gene is TRBV6-2 or TRBV6-3, the J gene TRBJ2-6, with 13 bases fitting TRBD2. The CDR3 contains 17 residues. Germline CDR1 and CDR2: MNHEY and SVGEGT. With 8 bases clipped from V and 0 bases from J, the junction kept 4 bases outside the gene matches. In nucleotides, the CDR3 is TGTGCCAGCCGGACTAGCGGGGGTAGCTCTGGGGCCAACGTCCTGACTTTC. This gives the protein CASRTSGGSSGANVLTF.

In its sample, this clonotype was seen a few times. The chain carries TRBV28 and TRBJ1-5, with a weak D call TRBD1 (6 bases). Germline CDR1 reads MDHEN; CDR2 reads SYDVKM. With 6 bases removed from V and 1 base from J, the gap between germline ends came to 16 bases. This CDR3 spans 16 amino acids. The CDR3 DNA reads TGTGCCAGCAGACCCTCGGTCAGGGGCAGCAATCAGCCCCAGCATTTT. It translates to CASRPSVRGSNQPQHF.

This clonotype was recorded a few times. The rearrangement uses TRBV15 and TRBJ1-2; TRBD1 might be the D (6 bases). Between the trimmed V and J ends, which lost 5 bases and 4 bases, there was a span of 17 bases. CDR3 length: 15 amino acids. Germline V gives CDR1 LNHNV, CDR2 YYDKDF (reference sequence). The CDR3 sequence: CATSPPEDSPYGYTF. The CDR3 DNA is TGTGCCACCAGCCCGCCAGAGGACAGCCCCTATGGCTACACCTTC. The whole variable domain, remainder taken from reference TRBV15 and TRBJ1-2, is DAMVIQNPRYQVTQFGKPVTLSCSQTLNHNVMYWYQQKSSQAPKLLFHYYDKDFNNEADTPDNFQSRRPNTSFCFLDIRSPGLGDTAMYLCATSPPEDSPYGYTFGSGTRLTVV.

This clonotype was recorded at least ten times. The V call is TRBV15, the J call TRBJ2-4; TRBD1 matches at 9 bases. This CDR3 contains 16 residues. V dropped 1 base and J dropped 6; count of bases not matched to a gene: 7. In germline, CDR1 is LNHNV, CDR2 YYDKDF (reference sequence). CDR3 loop: CATSRVPGTGINIQYF. In nucleotides, the CDR3 is TGTGCCACCAGCAGAGTCCCCGGGACAGGGATAAACATTCAGTACTTC.

This clonotype has a handful of counts. V is TRBV5-4 and J is TRBJ2-2, with D unresolved. The V gene's germline CDR1 is SGHNT and CDR2 YYREEE (reference sequence). With 0 bases removed from V and 2 bases from J, the gap between germline ends came to 8 bases. The CDR3 length is 15 residues. The CDR3 sequence is CASSLDPQNTGELFF. The CDR3 bases are TGTGCCAGCAGCTTGGATCCCCAAAACACCGGGGAGCTGTTTTTT.

The chain joins TRBV29-1 to TRBJ1-1, with unresolved D. The CDR3 has 13 amino acids. CDR1 and CDR2 (germline): SQVTM, ANQGSEA. V lost 1 base and J 0 bases, leaving 6 bases between the germline ends. The CDR3, as DNA: TGCAGCGTTGAAGGGCAGTTGAACACTGAAGCTTTCTTT. Translated: CSVEGQLNTEAFF.

The CDR3 loop reads CASSLGGDSGYTF. The CDR3 DNA reads as TGCGCCAGCAGCTTGGGAGGGGACAGTGGCTACACCTTC. V and J are TRBV5-1 and TRBJ1-2; 7 positions match TRBD1. V was clipped by 0 bases and J by 7 bases; unmatched bases: 3. The CDR3 has 13 residues. Germline lookup yields CDR1 SGHRS and CDR2 YFSETQ.

The chain is built from TRBV29-1 and TRBJ1-2, with TRBD1 identical over 9 bases. Per the germline V gene, CDR1 is SQVTM and CDR2 is ANQGSEA. CDR3 length equals 12 residues. The V and J ends lost 5 bases and 4 bases, in that order; junction bases with no gene match: 2. The CDR3 reads CSVLGQGYGYTF. The DNA of the CDR3 is TGCAGCGTTCTGGGACAGGGCTATGGCTACACCTTC.

This clonotype was counted between two and nine times. The chain uses TRBV11-1 and TRBJ2-7; 11 bases are shared with TRBD1. V trimming: 5 bases; J trimming: 4 bases; junction bases outside the gene matches: 7. This CDR3 is 15 amino acids long. Germline CDR1 is SGHAT and CDR2 is FQDESV (reference sequence). The CDR3 reads CASSSTGTGGYEQYF. CDR3 in DNA: TGTGCCAGCAGCAGCACCGGGACAGGGGGTTACGAGCAGTACTTC.

The genes are TRBV29-1 and TRBJ2-7, with D possibly TRBD1 on 6 matching bases. The V end lost 5 bases, the J end lost 3 bases, and 17 bases lay between the germline ends. The CDR3 has 14 residues. The germline gives CDR1 SQVTM, CDR2 ANQGSEA. CDR3: CSVMNWGQSYEQYF. CDR3 sequence (DNA): TGCAGCGTTATGAACTGGGGGCAGAGCTACGAGCAGTACTTC.

CDR3 nucleotides: TGTGCCAGCTCCCCGCAATCCACTGAAGCTTTCTTT. Encoded protein: CASSPQSTEAFF. This chain links TRBV18 with TRBJ1-1; D not resolved. CDR3 size: 12 residues. Germline V gene sequence: CDR1 KGHSH, CDR2 LQKENI. The germline V and J ends were trimmed by 6 bases and 4 bases, with 9 bases remaining between them. Based on the CDR3 plus reference TRBV18 and TRBJ1-1, the full variable domain is NAGVMQNPRHLVRRRGQEARLRCSPMKGHSHVYWYRQLPEEGLKFMVYLQKENIIDESGMPKERFSAEFPKEGPSILRIQQVVRGDSAAYFCASSPQSTEAFFGQGTRLTVV.

This clonotype showed up just once. A junction boundary mismatches the germline segment, possibly from a read error. Written as DNA, the CDR3 is TGTGCCAGCGGGGGTAACGTCGGCACATATACGCAGTATTTT. Protein product: CASGGNVGTYTQYF. The chain links TRBV6-5 to TRBJ2-3; tentatively, D is TRBD1 or TRBD2 (5 bases each). The CDR3 totals 14 residues. Germline V CDR1 and CDR2: MNHEY, SVGAGI.

The chain has TRBV7-2 and TRBJ2-5; D is unresolved. The CDR3 is 14 residues long. CDR1 and CDR2 from the germline V gene are SGHTA and FQGNSA. Trimming removed 5 bases at V and 2 bases at J, with 12 bases between. DNA for the CDR3: TGTGCCAGCAGCCCCTATTCGACACAAGAGACCCAGTACTTC. Translating it yields CASSPYSTQETQYF.

CDR3 region: CASSGQAWGHHEQYF. The CDR3 DNA sequence: TGTGCCAGCAGTGGCCAGGCCTGGGGACACCACGAGCAGTACTTC. The J gene is TRBJ2-7, the V gene TRBV12-3 or TRBV12-4; D possibly corresponds to TRBD1 (6 bases). Trimming took off 5 bases at V and 5 bases at J, with 19 bases between the two ends. The CDR3 sequence is 15 residues long.

V usage is TRBV7-2 and J usage is TRBJ1-6; TRBD1 is a possible D gene (5 bases). Looked up from germline, CDR1 is SGHTA and CDR2 is FQGNSA. V was trimmed by 0 bases and J by 0 bases, leaving 15 bases between them. The CDR3 covers 19 residues. The CDR3 sequence: CASSLAGQGSSSYNSPLHF. The CDR3, as DNA: TGTGCCAGCAGCTTAGCGGGGCAGGGCTCGAGCTCCTATAATTCACCCCTCCACTTT.

This clonotype was recorded a few times. This chain connects TRBV27 to TRBJ1-1, with a possible D match to TRBD1 (5 bases). The germline V gene has CDR1 MNHEY and CDR2 SMNVEV (reference sequence). V lost 2 bases to trimming and J lost 1 base, with 14 bases between them. This CDR3 is 16 amino acids long. CDR3 sequence: CASSLGQGVSNTEAFF. DNA for the CDR3: TGTGCCAGCAGTTTAGGGCAGGGTGTATCGAACACTGAAGCTTTCTTT.

This clonotype was seen a handful of times. The chain recombines TRBV7-2 with TRBJ2-1; 12 nucleotides match TRBD2. Trimming took 5 bases from V and 3 from J; bases not matched to a gene: 5. This CDR3 region has 16 residues. CDR1 SGHTA and CDR2 FQGNSA come from the germline V gene. This CDR3 reads CASSRTSGANYNEQFF. The DNA for the CDR3 is TGTGCCAGCAGCCGGACTAGCGGGGCGAACTACAATGAGCAGTTCTTC.

The sample holds a few counts of this clonotype. This chain links TRBV9 with TRBJ2-1; TRBD2 might be the D (6 bases). This CDR3 has 16 amino acids. Trimming took 0 bases from V and 2 from J, leaving 12 bases between them. Germline lookup yields CDR1 SGDLS and CDR2 YYNGEE. The CDR3 region is CASSVGGAYAYNEQFF. CDR3 DNA sequence: TGTGCCAGCAGCGTAGGCGGGGCTTATGCCTACAATGAGCAGTTCTTC.